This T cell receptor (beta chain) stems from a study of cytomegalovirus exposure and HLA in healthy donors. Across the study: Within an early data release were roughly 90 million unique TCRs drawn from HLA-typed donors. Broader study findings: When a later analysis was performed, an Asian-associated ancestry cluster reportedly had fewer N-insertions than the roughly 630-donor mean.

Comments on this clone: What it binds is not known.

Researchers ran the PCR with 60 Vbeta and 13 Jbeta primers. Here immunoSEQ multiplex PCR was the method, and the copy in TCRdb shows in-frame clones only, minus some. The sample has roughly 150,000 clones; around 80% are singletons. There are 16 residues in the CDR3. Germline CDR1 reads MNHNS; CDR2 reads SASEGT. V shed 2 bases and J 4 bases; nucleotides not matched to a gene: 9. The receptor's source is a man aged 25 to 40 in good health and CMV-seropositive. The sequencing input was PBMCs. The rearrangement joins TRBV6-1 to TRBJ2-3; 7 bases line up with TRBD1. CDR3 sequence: CASSESGTVGADTQYF. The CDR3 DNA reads TGTGCCAGCAGTGAATCGGGGACAGTCGGGGCAGATACGCAGTATTTT.